Below, one TCR beta chain is given with its context. Its target is not known. Unique molecular identifiers were incorporated when the TCRbeta library was constructed. MiXCR was run by TCRdb on the PCR reads, yielding one entry per CDR3 protein. The sample consists of about 600,000 distinct CDR3 sequences, roughly 24% of them appearing once. These data are taken from a study of T-cell reconstitution after alpha-beta-depleted transplantation in children. Study-level findings and limits: The authors attributed T-cell counts and diversity one year after transplant mostly to newly produced T cells. Approximately two months post-transplant, alpha-beta T cells reportedly originated from several hundred expanded graft clones.

The germline CDR1 and CDR2 sequences are MNHEY and SVGAGI. The CDR3 totals 16 residues. Trimming removed 0 bases at V and 3 bases at J, with 14 bases between. The specimen was PBMCs, mostly from graft donor cells, collected 360 days after TCRalphabeta/CD19-depleted stem cell transplant. This sequence originates from a boy under two years old who had a stem cell transplant for acute myeloid leukemia, so the T cells may come from the graft donor. The chain has TRBV6-5 and TRBJ2-5; D is possibly TRBD1 or TRBD2 (6 bases each). The CDR3 region has the DNA TGTGCCAGCAGTTACTCTGGGGGGCCCATCGAAGAGACCCAGTACTTC. Protein product: CASSYSGGPIEETQYF.